The TCR beta chain described here comes from a study of identifying expanded T cells in peripheral blood. The method was immunoSEQ multiplex PCR; TCRdb's version includes in-frame clones alone and lacks a portion of them. The sample shows under 70,000 clones, roughly 86% of them seen only once. This receptor was obtained from a person aged 18 to 75 in good health. The material sequenced was blood.

CDR3 sequence: CASSFDRWGTEAFF. The CDR3 DNA is TGTGCCAGCTCATTCGACAGGTGGGGGACTGAAGCTTTCTTT. The chain is built from TRBV18 and TRBJ1-1; tentatively, D is TRBD1 (6 bases). Germline CDR1 KGHSH, CDR2 LQKENI. The CDR3 totals 14 residues. V gave up 5 bases and J gave up 5 bases, with 15 bases separating them.